This T cell receptor (beta chain) comes out of a study of CD8 T cells in Susac syndrome. This clonotype was seen just once. V lost 2 bases, J lost 2 bases, and 12 bases lay in between. CDR1 is SGHVS and CDR2 is FNYEAQ in the germline V gene. The CDR3 spans 15 residues. Random-hexamer reverse transcription was applied to 0.5 to 1 ug RNA. TCRdb passed the immunoSEQ multiplex PCR reads through MiXCR, listing each CDR3 protein once. The table has 160,000 or so distinct CDR3 sequences, about 94% seen once. The material sequenced was CD8+ T cells from PBMCs. The clonotype originates from a human donor with multiple sclerosis. The chain joins TRBV7-6 to TRBJ1-1; D ambiguous. The CDR3 DNA sequence: TGTGCCAGCAGCTTACGGTCCGCAGGAAACACTGAAGCTTTCTTT. Residues: CASSLRSAGNTEAFF.